This T cell receptor (beta chain) was obtained from a study of regulatory T cells in long-lasting Graves disease. Study findings and constraints: Persistent Graves' patients possessed reduced TCR diversity relative to recently diagnosed ones.

As for time point: newly diagnosed GD, antithyroid drugs for less than 3 months. The TCR library was made from RNA extracted from PBMCs. A blood draw put nine milliliters of peripheral blood into EDTA tubes. The germline gives CDR1 MNHEY, CDR2 SVGEGT. The CDR3 covers 13 residues. Trimming stripped 7 bases from V and 7 bases from J, with 16 bases between. The sample holds many counts of this clonotype. Its antigen remains unidentified. According to the study, TCR beta libraries were built with iRepertoire HTBI primers and CDR3-region Arm-PCR. TCRdb processed the multiplex PCR reads anew with MiXCR; each CDR3 protein has one entry. Here the sample spans a few hundred thousand distinct CDR3 sequences, over 9.5% being singletons. Another study also made use of these data, one on T cells in Graves' hyperthyroidism and ophthalmopathy.

The clonotype was recovered from a woman aged 18-30 years with Graves disease. The V call is TRBV6-2 or TRBV6-3, the J call TRBJ1-2; D possibly corresponds to TRBD1 (5 bases). The sequenced sample was peripheral blood mononuclear cells (PBMCs), obtained at new diagnosis, from a patient treated with antithyroid drugs. The CDR3 DNA reads TGTGCCAGCACCTTGGGGGGACCGGGTGGCTACACCTTC. It yields the protein CASTLGGPGGYTF.